A selection of T cell receptor beta chains follows, all from one sample in a study of tumor-infiltrating lymphocytes in localized non-small cell lung cancer. Assay used: immunoSEQ multiplex PCR; TCRdb lists only in-frame clones, some missing. The data show about 16,000 clones, approximately 70% seen once. The sequenced sample consisted of lung tumor tissue. These receptors were collected from a human donor with non-small cell lung cancer. Each CDR3 is given without its conserved first and last residue. Each record gives: J gene, V gene, clone size, CDR3 protein. Part of the rows lack a size; the others show once, few, many or a class for expanded clones.

TRBJ2-3,TRBV10-3,NA,AISPGTSDVTDTQY
TRBJ2-7,TRBV10-3,NA,AISESGRPSYEQY
TRBJ1-5,TRBV4-2,NA,ASSNGRSNQPQH
TRBJ2-3,TRBV7-2,few,ASIAGTSGGRGTDTQY
TRBJ2-7,TRBV6-5,few,ASSFGGVGEQY
TRBJ1-2,TRBV27,once,ASSLSHRGRGYT
TRBJ2-5,TRBV29-1,NA,SVEGVAGAETQY
TRBJ1-1,TRBV11-2,NA,ASSSRDRGSLDTEAF
TRBJ1-3,TRBV6-1,NA,ASSERAQVVSGNTIY
TRBJ2-4,TRBV6-1,NA,ASTPDMGAANIQY
TRBJ2-3,TRBV4-1,NA,ASSQVDATDTQY
TRBJ2-1,TRBV28,NA,ASISPSSGGAYEQF
TRBJ2-7,TRBV5-1,NA,ASRSRGDSYEQY
TRBJ2-1,TRBV30,NA,AWSVGGEQF
TRBJ2-3,TRBV19,NA,ASSHLRTRGTDTQY
TRBJ2-2,TRBV19,NA,ASRRSTGPRNTGELF
TRBJ1-6,TRBV7-6,NA,ASSPGQGIVGSPLH
TRBJ1-3,TRBV5-6,NA,ASSFGSFSGNTIY
TRBJ1-2,TRBV7-9,NA,ASSASGQGVGNYGYT
TRBJ2-1,TRBV7-2,NA,ASSLEISEQF
TRBJ2-7,TRBV19,NA,ASSRGDSYEQY
TRBJ2-7,TRBV11-2,NA,ASSLPGGYEQY
TRBJ2-7,TRBV28,NA,ASSLSPGGLSEQY
TRBJ2-3,TRBV9,NA,ASSVSGPPDTQY
TRBJ1-1,TRBV11-2,few,ASSRSDRENTEAF
TRBJ1-1,TRBV30,NA,AARVGSRNTEAF
TRBJ1-3,TRBV5-4,few,ASSLQGLGNTIY
TRBJ2-5,TRBV29-1,NA,SVGTNGKETQY
TRBJ2-1,TRBV7-2,NA,ASSSGIRRNEQF
TRBJ2-2,TRBV19,NA,ASSMLIGNTGELF
TRBJ2-3,TRBV19,NA,ASGTSTDTQY
TRBJ2-1,TRBV4-2,few,ASSQGLAGYNEQF
TRBJ2-7,TRBV6-5,NA,ASSYRDIYEQY
TRBJ1-4,TRBV5-1,NA,ASSPQRTGDEKLF
TRBJ1-1,TRBV9,NA,ASSVSSGFMNTEAF
TRBJ2-3,TRBV18,NA,ASSGTGATDTQY
TRBJ1-4,TRBV19,NA,ASSKREPNEKLF
TRBJ2-6,TRBV5-4,NA,ASSRWGANVLT
TRBJ1-1,TRBV6-1,NA,ATLGGGWGDTEAF
TRBJ2-5,TRBV2,NA,ASRPSTGGKTQY
TRBJ2-1,TRBV4-3,NA,ASSQAGDEQF
TRBJ2-1,TRBV7-6,few,ASSLGMDEQF
TRBJ2-1,TRBV30,NA,AWSVRTRGDEQF
TRBJ1-1,TRBV30,NA,AWSVRSSTEAF
TRBJ1-1,TRBV19,NA,ASSIGDRPNTEAF
TRBJ1-1,TRBV30,NA,AWSVQSQDTEAF
TRBJ1-5,TRBV7-2,NA,ASSLGRSSNQPQH
TRBJ2-2,TRBV19,NA,ASSLRTRELF
TRBJ2-7,TRBV9,NA,ASSARVDFTEQY
TRBJ2-7,TRBV6-5,NA,ASSPRAGGEQY
TRBJ1-2,TRBV25-1,few,ASSERTSYGYT